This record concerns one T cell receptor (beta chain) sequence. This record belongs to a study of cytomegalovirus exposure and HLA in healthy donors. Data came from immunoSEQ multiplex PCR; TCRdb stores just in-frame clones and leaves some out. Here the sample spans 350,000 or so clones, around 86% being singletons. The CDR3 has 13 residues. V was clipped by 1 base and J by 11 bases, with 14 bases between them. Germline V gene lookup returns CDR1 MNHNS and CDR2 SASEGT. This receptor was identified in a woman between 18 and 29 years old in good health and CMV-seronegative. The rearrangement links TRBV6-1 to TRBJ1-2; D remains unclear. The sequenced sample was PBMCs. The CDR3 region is CASSEVSPTGYTF. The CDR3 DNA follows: TGTGCCAGCAGTGAAGTCTCTCCAACGGGGTACACCTTC.